This entry concerns a single T cell receptor beta chain. Its antigen is as yet unknown. The CDR3 contains 15 residues. The ends lost 4 bases at V and 0 bases at J; junction bases unmatched: 4. The V gene's germline CDR1 is MNHNS and CDR2 SASEGT. The sample comes from a study of cytomegalovirus exposure and HLA in healthy donors. Study findings and constraints: Clonal expansion was found to be greater in HLA-associated TCR beta chains than in equally common others in a later analysis. There were a few CMV-associated chains whose specificity for CMV antigens was confirmed in vitro. Rates of TCR association differed by HLA locus in a later analysis, with DRB1 highest and HLA-C lowest.

PCR used 60 Vbeta primers and 13 Jbeta primers. The table came from immunoSEQ multiplex PCR; TCRdb's copy has only in-frame clones and leaves some out. The sample has roughly 100,000 clones; around 80% are singletons. Material for sequencing was PBMCs. The genes are TRBV6-1 and TRBJ2-3; 7 nucleotides match TRBD2. The source of this sequence is a woman aged 18-29 years in good health and CMV-seropositive. CDR3 sequence: CASSVQGGSTDTQYF. CDR3 coding DNA: TGTGCCAGCAGTGTCCAGGGAGGGAGCACAGATACGCAGTATTTT.